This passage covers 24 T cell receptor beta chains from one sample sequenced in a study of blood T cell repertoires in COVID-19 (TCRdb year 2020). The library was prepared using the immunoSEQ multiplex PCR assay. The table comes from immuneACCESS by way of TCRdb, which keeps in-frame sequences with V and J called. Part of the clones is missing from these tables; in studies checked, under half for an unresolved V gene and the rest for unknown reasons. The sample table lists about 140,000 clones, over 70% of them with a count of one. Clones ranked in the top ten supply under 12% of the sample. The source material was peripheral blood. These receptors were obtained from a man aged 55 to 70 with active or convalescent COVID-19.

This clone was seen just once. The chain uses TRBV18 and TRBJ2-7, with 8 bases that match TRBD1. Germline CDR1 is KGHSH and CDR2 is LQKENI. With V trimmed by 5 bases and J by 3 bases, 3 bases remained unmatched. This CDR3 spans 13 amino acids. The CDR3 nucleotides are TGTGCCAGCTCAGGGACAGGCGGCTACGAGCAGTACTTC. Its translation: CASSGTGGYEQYF.

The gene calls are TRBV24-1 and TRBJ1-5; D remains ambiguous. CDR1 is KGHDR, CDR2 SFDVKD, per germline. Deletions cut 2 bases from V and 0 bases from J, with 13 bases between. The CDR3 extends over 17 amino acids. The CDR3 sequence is CATSDSRLEYSNQPQHF. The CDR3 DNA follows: TGTGCCACCAGTGATTCCCGACTGGAGTATAGCAATCAGCCCCAGCATTTT.

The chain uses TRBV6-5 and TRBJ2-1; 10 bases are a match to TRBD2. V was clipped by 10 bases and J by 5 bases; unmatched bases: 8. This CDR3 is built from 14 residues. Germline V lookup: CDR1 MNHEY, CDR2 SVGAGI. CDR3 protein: CAIPSGRSNNEQFF. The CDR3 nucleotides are TGTGCCATCCCTAGCGGGAGATCAAACAATGAGCAGTTCTTC.

The DNA for the CDR3 is TGTGCCAGTGGGGACAGGCCGAGGGAGACCCAGTACTTC. It specifies CASGDRPRETQYF. The chain couples TRBV19 to TRBJ2-5; 8 nucleotides align to TRBD1. The length of the CDR3 is 13 residues. The V segment lost 8 bases and the J segment 5 bases; nucleotides outside the gene matches: 7. CDR1 and CDR2 (germline): LNHDA, SQIVND (reference sequence).

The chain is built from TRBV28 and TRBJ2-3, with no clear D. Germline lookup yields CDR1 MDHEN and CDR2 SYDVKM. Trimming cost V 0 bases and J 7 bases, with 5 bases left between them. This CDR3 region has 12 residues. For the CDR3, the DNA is TGTGCCAGCAGTTTATGGCGAAATACGCAGTATTTT. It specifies CASSLWRNTQYF.

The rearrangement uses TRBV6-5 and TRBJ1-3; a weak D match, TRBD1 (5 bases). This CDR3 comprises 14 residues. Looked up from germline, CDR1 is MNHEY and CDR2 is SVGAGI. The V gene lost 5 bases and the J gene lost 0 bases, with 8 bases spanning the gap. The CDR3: CASSRTGSGNTIYF. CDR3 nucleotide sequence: TGTGCCAGCAGTCGTACAGGCTCTGGAAACACCATATATTTT.

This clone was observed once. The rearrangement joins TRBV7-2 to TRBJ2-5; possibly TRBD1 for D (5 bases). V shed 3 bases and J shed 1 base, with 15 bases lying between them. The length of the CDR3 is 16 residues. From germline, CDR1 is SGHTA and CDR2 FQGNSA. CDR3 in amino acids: CASSLAWRQGQETQYF. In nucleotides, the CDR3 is TGTGCCAGCAGCTTGGCTTGGCGGCAGGGCCAAGAGACCCAGTACTTC. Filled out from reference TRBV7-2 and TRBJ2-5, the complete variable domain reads GAGVSQSPSNKVTEKGKDVELRCDPISGHTALYWYRQSLGQGLEFLIYFQGNSAPDKSGLPSDRFSAERTGGSVSTLTIQRTQQEDSAVYLCASSLAWRQGQETQYFGPGTRLLVL.

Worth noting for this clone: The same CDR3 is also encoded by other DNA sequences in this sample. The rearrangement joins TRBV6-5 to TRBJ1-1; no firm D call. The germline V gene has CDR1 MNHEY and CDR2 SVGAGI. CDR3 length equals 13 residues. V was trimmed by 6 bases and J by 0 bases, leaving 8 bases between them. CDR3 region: CASSRQMNTEAFF. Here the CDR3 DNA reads TGTGCCAGCAGCCGACAAATGAACACTGAAGCTTTCTTT.

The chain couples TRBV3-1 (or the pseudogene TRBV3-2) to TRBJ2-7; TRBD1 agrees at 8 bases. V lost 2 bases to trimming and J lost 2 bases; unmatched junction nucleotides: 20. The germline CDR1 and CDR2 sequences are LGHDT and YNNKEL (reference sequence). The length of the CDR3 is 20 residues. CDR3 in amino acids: CASSQTGRAPHRGDPYEQYF. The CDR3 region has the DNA TGTGCCAGCAGCCAAACTGGGCGGGCTCCGCACAGGGGGGATCCCTACGAGCAGTACTTC.

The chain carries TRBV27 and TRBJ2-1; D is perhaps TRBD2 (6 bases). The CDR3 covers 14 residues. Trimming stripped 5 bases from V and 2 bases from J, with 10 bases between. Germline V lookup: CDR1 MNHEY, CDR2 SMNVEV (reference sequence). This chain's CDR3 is CASSGLAPYNEQFF. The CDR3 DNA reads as TGTGCCAGCAGTGGTCTAGCGCCCTACAATGAGCAGTTCTTC.

The CDR3 coding sequence is TGTGCCAGTAGCCGACTAGCGGGAGTGGGCGGGGAGCTGTTTTTT. Amino acids: CASSRLAGVGGELFF. V usage is TRBV19 and J usage is TRBJ2-2; TRBD2 aligns across 12 bases. The CDR3 is made up of 15 amino acids. The V gene end was trimmed by 6 bases and the J gene end by 7 bases; junction bases not matched to a gene: 6. Germline V CDR1 and CDR2: LNHDA, SQIVND (reference sequence).

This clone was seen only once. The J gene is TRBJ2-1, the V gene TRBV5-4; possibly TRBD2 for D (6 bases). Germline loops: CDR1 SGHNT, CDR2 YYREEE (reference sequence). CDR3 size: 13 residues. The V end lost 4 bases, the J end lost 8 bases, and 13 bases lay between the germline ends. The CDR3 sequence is CASSRGLPDEQFF. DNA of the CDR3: TGTGCCAGCAGCCGAGGACTACCAGATGAGCAGTTCTTC.

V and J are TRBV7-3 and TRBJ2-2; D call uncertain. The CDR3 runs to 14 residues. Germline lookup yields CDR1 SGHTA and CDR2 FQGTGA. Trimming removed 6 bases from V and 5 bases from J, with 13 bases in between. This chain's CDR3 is CASSPFRSTGELFF. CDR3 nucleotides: TGTGCCAGCAGTCCGTTCCGGAGTACCGGGGAGCTGTTTTTT.

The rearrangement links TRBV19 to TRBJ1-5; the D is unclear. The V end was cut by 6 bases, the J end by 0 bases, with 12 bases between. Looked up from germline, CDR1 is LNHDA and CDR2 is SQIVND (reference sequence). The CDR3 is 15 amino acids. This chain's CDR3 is CASRYAGGSNQPQHF. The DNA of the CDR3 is TGTGCCAGTAGGTACGCCGGCGGTAGCAATCAGCCCCAGCATTTT.

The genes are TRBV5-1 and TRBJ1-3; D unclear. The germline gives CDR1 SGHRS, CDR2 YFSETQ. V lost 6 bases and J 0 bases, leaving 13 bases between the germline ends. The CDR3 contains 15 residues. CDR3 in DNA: TGCGCCAGCACCTCGTCCTCCGGCTCTGGAAACACCATATATTTT. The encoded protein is CASTSSSGSGNTIYF. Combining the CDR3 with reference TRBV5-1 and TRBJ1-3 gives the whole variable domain KAGVTQTPRYLIKTRGQQVTLSCSPISGHRSVSWYQQTPGQGLQFLFEYFSETQRNKGNFPGRFSGRQFSNSRSEMNVSTLELGDSALYLCASTSSSGSGNTIYFGEGSWLTVV.

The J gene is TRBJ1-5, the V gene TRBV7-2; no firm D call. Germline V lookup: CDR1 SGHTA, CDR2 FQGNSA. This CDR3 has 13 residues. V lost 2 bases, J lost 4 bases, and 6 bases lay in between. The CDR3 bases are TGTGCCAGCAGCTTAAATCTTAATCAGCCCCAGCATTTT. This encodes CASSLNLNQPQHF.

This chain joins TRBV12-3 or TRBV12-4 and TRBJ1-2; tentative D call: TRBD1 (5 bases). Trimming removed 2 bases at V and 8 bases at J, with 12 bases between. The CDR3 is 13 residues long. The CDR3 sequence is CASSLMERGGYTF. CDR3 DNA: TGTGCCAGCAGTTTAATGGAAAGGGGCGGCTACACCTTC.

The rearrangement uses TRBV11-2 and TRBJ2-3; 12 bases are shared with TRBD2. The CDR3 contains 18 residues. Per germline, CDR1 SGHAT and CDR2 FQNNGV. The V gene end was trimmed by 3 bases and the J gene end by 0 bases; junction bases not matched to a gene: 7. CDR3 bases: TGTGCCAGCAGCTTTCTACTAGCGGGAGGTTTTAGCACAGATACGCAGTATTTT. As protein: CASSFLLAGGFSTDTQYF.

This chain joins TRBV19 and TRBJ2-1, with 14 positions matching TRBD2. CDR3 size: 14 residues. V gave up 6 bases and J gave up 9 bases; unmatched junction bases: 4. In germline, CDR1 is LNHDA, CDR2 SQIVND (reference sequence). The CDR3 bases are TGTGCCAGTAGACTGGGACTAGCGGGAGTTGAGCAGTTCTTC. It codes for CASRLGLAGVEQFF.

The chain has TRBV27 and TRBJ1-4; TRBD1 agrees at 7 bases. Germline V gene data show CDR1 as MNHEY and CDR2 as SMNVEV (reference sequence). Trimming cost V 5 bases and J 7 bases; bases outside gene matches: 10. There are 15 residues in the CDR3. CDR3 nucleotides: TGTGCCAGCAGTAGTAGACAGGGATACGGTGAAAAACTGTTTTTT. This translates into CASSSRQGYGEKLFF.

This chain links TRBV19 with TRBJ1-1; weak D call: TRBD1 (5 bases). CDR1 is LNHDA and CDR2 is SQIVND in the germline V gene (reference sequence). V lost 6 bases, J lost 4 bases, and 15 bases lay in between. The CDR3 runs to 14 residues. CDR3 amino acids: CASSQQVLGTEAFF. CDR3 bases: TGTGCCAGTAGCCAACAGGTTTTGGGCACTGAAGCTTTCTTT.

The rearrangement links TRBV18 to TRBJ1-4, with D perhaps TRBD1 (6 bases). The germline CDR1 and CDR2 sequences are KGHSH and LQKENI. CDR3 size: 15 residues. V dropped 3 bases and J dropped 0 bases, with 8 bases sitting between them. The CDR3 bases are TGTGCCAGCTCACCTACAGGGACAACTAATGAAAAACTGTTTTTT. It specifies CASSPTGTTNEKLFF.

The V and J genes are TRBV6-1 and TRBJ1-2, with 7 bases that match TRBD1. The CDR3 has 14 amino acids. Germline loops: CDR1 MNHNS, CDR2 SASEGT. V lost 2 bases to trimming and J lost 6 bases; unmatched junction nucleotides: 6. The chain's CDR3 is CASSELGTANGYTF. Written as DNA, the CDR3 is TGTGCCAGCAGTGAACTGGGGACAGCCAATGGCTACACCTTC.

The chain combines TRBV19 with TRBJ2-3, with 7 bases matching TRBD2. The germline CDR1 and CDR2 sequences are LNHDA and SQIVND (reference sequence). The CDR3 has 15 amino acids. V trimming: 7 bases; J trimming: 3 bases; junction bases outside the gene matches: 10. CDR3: CASKDGQGGTDTQYF. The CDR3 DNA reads TGTGCCAGTAAAGATGGGCAGGGAGGGACAGATACGCAGTATTTT.